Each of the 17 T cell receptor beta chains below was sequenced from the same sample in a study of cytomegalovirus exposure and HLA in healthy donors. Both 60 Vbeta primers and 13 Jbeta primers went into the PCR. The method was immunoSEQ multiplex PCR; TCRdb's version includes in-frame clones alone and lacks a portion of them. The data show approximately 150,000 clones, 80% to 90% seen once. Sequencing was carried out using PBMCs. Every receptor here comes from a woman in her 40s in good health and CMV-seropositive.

DNA of the CDR3: TGTGCCATCAGCCCACGGGGGAGCGGGGGTTCAGATACGCAGTATTTT. Its translation is CAISPRGSGGSDTQYF. The chain has TRBV10-3 and TRBJ2-3, with 8 bases aligning to TRBD2. This CDR3 comprises 16 residues. Germline V lookup: CDR1 ENHRY, CDR2 SYGVKD. V shed 6 bases, J shed 4 bases, and the junction held 12 bases outside the gene matches.

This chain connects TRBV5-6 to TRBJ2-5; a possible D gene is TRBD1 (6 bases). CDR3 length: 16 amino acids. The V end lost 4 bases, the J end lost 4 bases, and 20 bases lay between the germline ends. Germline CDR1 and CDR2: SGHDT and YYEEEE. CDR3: CASSRRTHSGAETQYF. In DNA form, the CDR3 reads TGTGCCAGCAGCCGCCGAACCCATTCAGGGGCAGAGACCCAGTACTTC.

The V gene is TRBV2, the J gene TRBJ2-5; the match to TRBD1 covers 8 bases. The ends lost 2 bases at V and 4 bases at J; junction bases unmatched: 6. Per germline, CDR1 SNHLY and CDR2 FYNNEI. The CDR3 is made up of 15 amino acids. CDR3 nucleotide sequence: TGTGCCAGCAGTGAAACAGGGGGTTTGGGAGAGACCCAGTACTTC. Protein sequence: CASSETGGLGETQYF.

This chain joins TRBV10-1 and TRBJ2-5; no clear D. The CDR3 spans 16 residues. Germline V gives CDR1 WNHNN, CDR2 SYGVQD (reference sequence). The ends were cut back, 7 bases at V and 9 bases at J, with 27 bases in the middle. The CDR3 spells CASNRISSFLAAAQYF. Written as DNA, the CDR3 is TGCGCCAGCAATCGGATTTCCTCCTTTTTGGCGGCGGCCCAGTACTTC.

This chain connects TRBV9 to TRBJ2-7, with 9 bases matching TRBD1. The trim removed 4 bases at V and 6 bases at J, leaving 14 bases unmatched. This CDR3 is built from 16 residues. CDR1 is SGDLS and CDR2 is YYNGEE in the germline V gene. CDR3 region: CASSPRAGTGPTEQYF. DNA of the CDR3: TGTGCCAGCAGCCCCCGGGCCGGGACAGGGCCAACCGAGCAGTACTTC. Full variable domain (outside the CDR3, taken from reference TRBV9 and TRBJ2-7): DSGVTQTPKHLITATGQRVTLRCSPRSGDLSVYWYQQSLDQGLQFLIQYYNGEERAKGNILERFSAQQFPDLHSELNLSSLELGDSALYFCASSPRAGTGPTEQYFGPGTRLTVT.

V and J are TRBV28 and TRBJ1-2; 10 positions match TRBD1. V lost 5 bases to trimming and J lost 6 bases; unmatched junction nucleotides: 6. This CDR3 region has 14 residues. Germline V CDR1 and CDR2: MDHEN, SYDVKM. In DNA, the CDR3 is TGTGCCAGCAGTCCCGACAGGGGGCGGGATGGCTACACCTTC. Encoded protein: CASSPDRGRDGYTF.

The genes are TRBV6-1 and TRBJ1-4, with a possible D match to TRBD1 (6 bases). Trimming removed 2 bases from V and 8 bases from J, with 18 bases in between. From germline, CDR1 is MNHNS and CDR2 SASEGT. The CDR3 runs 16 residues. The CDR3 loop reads CASSELLAGAGEKLFF. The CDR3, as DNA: TGTGCCAGCAGTGAACTCTTGGCAGGGGCTGGGGAAAAACTGTTTTTT.

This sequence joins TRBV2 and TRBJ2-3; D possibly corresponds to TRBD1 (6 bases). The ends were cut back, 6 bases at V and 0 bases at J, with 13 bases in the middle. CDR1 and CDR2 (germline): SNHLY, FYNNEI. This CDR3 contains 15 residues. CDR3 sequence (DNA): TGTGCCAGCAGAAACAGGGCGTCTAGCACAGATACGCAGTATTTT. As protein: CASRNRASSTDTQYF.

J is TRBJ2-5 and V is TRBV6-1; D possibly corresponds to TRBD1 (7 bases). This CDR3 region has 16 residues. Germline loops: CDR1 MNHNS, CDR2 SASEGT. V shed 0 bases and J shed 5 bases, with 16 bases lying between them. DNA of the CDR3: TGTGCCAGCAGTGAAGCCCCCAGGGGGGCACGGGAGACCCAGTACTTC. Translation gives CASSEAPRGARETQYF.

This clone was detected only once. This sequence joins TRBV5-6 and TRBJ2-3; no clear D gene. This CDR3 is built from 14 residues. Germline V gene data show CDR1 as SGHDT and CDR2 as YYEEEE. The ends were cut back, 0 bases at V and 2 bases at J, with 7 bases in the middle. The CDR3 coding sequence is TGTGCCAGCAGCTTGGGTTTAGACACAGATACGCAGTATTTT. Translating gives CASSLGLDTDTQYF. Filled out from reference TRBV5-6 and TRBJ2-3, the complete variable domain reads DAGVTQSPTHLIKTRGQQVTLRCSPKSGHDTVSWYQQALGQGPQFIFQYYEEEERQRGNFPDRFSGHQFPNYSSELNVNALLLGDSALYLCASSLGLDTDTQYFGPGTRLTVL.

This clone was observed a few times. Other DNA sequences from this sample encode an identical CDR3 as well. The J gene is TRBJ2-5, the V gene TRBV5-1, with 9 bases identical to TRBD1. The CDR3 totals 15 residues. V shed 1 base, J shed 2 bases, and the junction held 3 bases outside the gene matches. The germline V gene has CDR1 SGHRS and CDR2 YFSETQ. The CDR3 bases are TGCGCCAGCAGCTTGACAGGGGGCAGGCAAGAGACCCAGTACTTC. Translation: CASSLTGGRQETQYF.

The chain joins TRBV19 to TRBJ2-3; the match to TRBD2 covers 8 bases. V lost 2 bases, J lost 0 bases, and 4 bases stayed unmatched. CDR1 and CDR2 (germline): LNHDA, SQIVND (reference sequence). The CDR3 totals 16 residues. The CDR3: CASSIFSGVSTDTQYF. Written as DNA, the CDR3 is TGTGCCAGTAGTATATTTAGCGGGGTAAGCACAGATACGCAGTATTTT.

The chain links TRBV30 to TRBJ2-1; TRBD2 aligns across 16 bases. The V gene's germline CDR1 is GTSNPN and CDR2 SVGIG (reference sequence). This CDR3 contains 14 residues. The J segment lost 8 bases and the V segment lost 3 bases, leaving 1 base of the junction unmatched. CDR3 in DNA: TGTGCCTGGAGGGGACTAGCGGGGGGGTATGAGCAGTTCTTC. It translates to CAWRGLAGGYEQFF.

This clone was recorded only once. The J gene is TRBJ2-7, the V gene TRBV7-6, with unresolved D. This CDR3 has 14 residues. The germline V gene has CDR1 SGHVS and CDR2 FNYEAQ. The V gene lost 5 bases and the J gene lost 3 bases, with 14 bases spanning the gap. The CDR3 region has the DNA TGTGCCAGCAGCAAGACCGACACAAACTACGAGCAGTACTTC. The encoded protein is CASSKTDTNYEQYF.

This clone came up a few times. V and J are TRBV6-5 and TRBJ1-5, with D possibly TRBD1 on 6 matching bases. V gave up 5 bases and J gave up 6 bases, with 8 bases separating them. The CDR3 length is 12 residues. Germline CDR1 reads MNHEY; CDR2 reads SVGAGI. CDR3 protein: CASSTTGQPQHF. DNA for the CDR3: TGTGCCAGCAGTACGACAGGTCAGCCCCAGCATTTT.

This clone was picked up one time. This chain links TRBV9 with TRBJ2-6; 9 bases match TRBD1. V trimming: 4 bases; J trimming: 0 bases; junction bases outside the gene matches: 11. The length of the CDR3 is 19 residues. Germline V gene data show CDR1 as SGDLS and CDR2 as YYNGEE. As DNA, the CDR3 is TGTGCCAGCAGCCACCGGGACAGGGATGACCTCTCTGGGGCCAACGTCCTGACTTTC. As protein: CASSHRDRDDLSGANVLTF.

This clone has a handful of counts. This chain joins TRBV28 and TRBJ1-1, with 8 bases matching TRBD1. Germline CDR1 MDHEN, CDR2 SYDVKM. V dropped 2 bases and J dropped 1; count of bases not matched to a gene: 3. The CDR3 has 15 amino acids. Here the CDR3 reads CASSLAGTGNTEAFF. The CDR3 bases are TGTGCCAGCAGTTTAGCCGGGACAGGGAACACTGAAGCTTTCTTT.